The 15 T cell receptor beta chains below all came from one sample that was sequenced in a study of cytomegalovirus exposure and HLA in healthy donors. Primers for the PCR totalled 60 Vbeta and 13 Jbeta. Sequencing was performed with immunoSEQ multiplex PCR; in TCRdb, only in-frame clones are kept and a portion is missing. The data contain 180,000 or so clones, nearly 80% of them singletons. Sequencing used PBMCs. The receptors come from a man aged 45-65 years in good health and CMV-seropositive.

The rearrangement uses TRBV5-1 and TRBJ2-2; weak D call: TRBD2 (6 bases). The V gene lost 1 base and the J gene lost 0 bases, with 13 bases spanning the gap. CDR1 SGHRS and CDR2 YFSETQ come from the germline V gene. The CDR3 is made up of 17 amino acids. The CDR3 loop reads CASSLKISGANTGELFF. Here the CDR3 DNA reads TGCGCCAGCAGCTTGAAAATCTCGGGGGCGAACACCGGGGAGCTGTTTTTT.

The table lists this clone with a count of one. The chain has TRBV5-4 and TRBJ1-1, with D possibly matching TRBD1 (5 bases). Germline V gene sequence: CDR1 SGHNT, CDR2 YYREEE (reference sequence). Trimming took 0 bases from V and 4 from J, leaving 19 bases between them. The CDR3 sequence is 17 residues long. The CDR3 DNA follows: TGTGCCAGCAGCTTGGGTGGGGAAGCGGGGGAAGCCACTGAAGCTTTCTTT. Amino acids: CASSLGGEAGEATEAFF.

This clone was seen more than once but under ten times. CDR3 protein: CASSSLLNEQFF. The CDR3 DNA sequence: TGTGCCAGCAGTTCCCTCCTCAATGAGCAGTTCTTC. The V gene is TRBV6-5, the J gene TRBJ2-1, with D unresolved. The V end lost 4 bases, the J end lost 6 bases, and 7 bases lay between the germline ends. CDR3 length equals 12 residues. CDR1 is MNHEY, CDR2 SVGAGI, per germline.

This rearrangement joins TRBV5-4 to TRBJ2-6, with D possibly being TRBD2 (6 bases). V was pared by 6 bases and J by 2 bases, with 24 bases between. Looked up from germline, CDR1 is SGHNT and CDR2 is YYREEE (reference sequence). The CDR3 totals 19 residues. Written as DNA, the CDR3 is TGTGCCAGCACCATGGGCCAGGGAGGTTGGGGAGCTGGGGCCAACGTCCTGACTTTC. Translation gives CASTMGQGGWGAGANVLTF.

The CDR3 loop reads CASSLAPGFMNTEAFF. The CDR3 bases are TGTGCCAGCAGCTTAGCCCCAGGGTTTATGAACACTGAAGCTTTCTTT. This chain links TRBV7-2 with TRBJ1-1, with D possibly TRBD1 on 5 matching bases. Germline V lookup: CDR1 SGHTA, CDR2 FQGNSA. V dropped 0 bases and J dropped 0 bases, with 11 bases sitting between them. The CDR3 contains 16 residues. The whole variable domain, remainder taken from reference TRBV7-2 and TRBJ1-1, is GAGVSQSPSNKVTEKGKDVELRCDPISGHTALYWYRQSLGQGLEFLIYFQGNSAPDKSGLPSDRFSAERTGGSVSTLTIQRTQQEDSAVYLCASSLAPGFMNTEAFFGQGTRLTVV.

The gene calls are TRBV10-1 and TRBJ1-4, with TRBD1 as a possible D gene (5 bases). Germline CDR1 and CDR2: WNHNN and SYGVQD (reference sequence). The CDR3 extends over 16 amino acids. Trimming shortened V by 10 bases and J by 10 bases, and 28 bases separated the two germline ends. CDR3 DNA: TGCGCCACGTATTACGGGGGAGGGCGTTTTTTAGGAAAACTGTTTTTT. Translating gives CATYYGGGRFLGKLFF.

The J gene is TRBJ2-5, the V gene TRBV6-1; TRBD1 matches at 8 bases. Germline V gene data show CDR1 as MNHNS and CDR2 as SASEGT. The CDR3 covers 14 residues. V lost 2 bases to trimming and J lost 5 bases; unmatched junction nucleotides: 4. As DNA, the CDR3 is TGTGCCAGCAGTGAACAGGGGGCATATGAGACCCAGTACTTC. Amino acid sequence: CASSEQGAYETQYF.

J is TRBJ2-2 and V is TRBV4-2; 8 nucleotides line up with TRBD2. CDR1 and CDR2 from the germline V gene are LGHNA and YNFKEQ. Germline trimming cut 1 base from V and 0 bases from J; bases unmatched to any gene: 4. The CDR3 has 17 residues. CDR3 residues: CASSQASGGANTGELFF. CDR3 coding DNA: TGTGCCAGCAGCCAAGCGAGCGGGGGAGCGAACACCGGGGAGCTGTTTTTT.

The V call is TRBV6-1, the J call TRBJ2-2; D may be TRBD1 (5 bases). The germline gives CDR1 MNHNS, CDR2 SASEGT. This CDR3 has 14 residues. V lost 2 bases and J lost 4, with 8 bases in between. The CDR3 here is CASSETQGTGELFF. The CDR3 bases are TGTGCCAGCAGTGAAACTCAGGGCACCGGGGAGCTGTTTTTT.

This clone was seen a few times. The chain carries TRBV25-1 and TRBJ1-5; unclear D gene. Germline V lookup: CDR1 MGHDK, CDR2 SYGVNS. CDR3 size: 13 residues. V lost 3 bases and J lost 4, with 7 bases in between. CDR3 sequence: CASSDAENQPQHF. CDR3 coding DNA: TGTGCCAGCAGTGATGCGGAGAATCAGCCCCAGCATTTT.

The chain is built from TRBV12-2 and TRBJ2-5; whether TRBD2, the table's D call, matches the DNA was not checked. The DNA end is more similar to TRBJ2-7, so the J call may be wrong. TRBV12-2 is given as a pseudogene. This CDR3 has 14 amino acids. The CDR3 here is CASRLVSFAYEQYF. Here the CDR3 DNA reads TGTGCAAGTCGCTTAGTTTCTTTCGCCTACGAGCAGTACTTC.

This clone was seen once. The rearrangement joins TRBV27 to TRBJ2-2; TRBD2 agrees at 8 bases. The CDR3 has 17 amino acids. Looked up from germline, CDR1 is MNHEY and CDR2 is SMNVEV (reference sequence). Trimming removed 5 bases from V and 3 bases from J; junction bases left unmatched: 11. The CDR3 coding sequence is TGTGCCAGCAGTCAACAAGGACGCGGGGGGCACACCGGGGAGCTGTTTTTT. The encoded protein is CASSQQGRGGHTGELFF.

The CDR3 protein is CASSARGKSEAFF. CDR3 sequence (DNA): TGTGCCAGCAGCGCCAGGGGCAAGTCTGAAGCTTTCTTT. The gene calls are TRBV7-8 and TRBJ1-1, with a tentative D call TRBD1 (6 bases). The CDR3 runs to 13 residues. Per germline, CDR1 SGHVS and CDR2 FQNEAQ. V gave up 5 bases and J gave up 6 bases, with 13 bases separating them.

V is TRBV10-3 and J is TRBJ2-2; 7 bases are shared with TRBD1. The CDR3 length is 16 residues. Germline values: CDR1 ENHRY, CDR2 SYGVKD. V gave up 4 bases and J gave up 2 bases; unmatched junction bases: 7. The CDR3 coding sequence is TGTGCCATCAGTGTCTCCGGGACAGTAAACACCGGGGAGCTGTTTTTT. Translating it yields CAISVSGTVNTGELFF.

This chain links TRBV7-2 with TRBJ2-3; D might be TRBD2 (7 bases). Germline V lookup: CDR1 SGHTA, CDR2 FQGNSA. CDR3 length: 14 amino acids. V was trimmed by 7 bases and J by 4 bases, leaving 15 bases between them. This CDR3 is CASNSGGGADTQYF. CDR3 in DNA: TGTGCCAGCAACTCGGGGGGCGGCGCAGATACGCAGTATTTT.